The text below deals with one T cell receptor (beta chain). Its specificity is not known. The sample is drawn from a study of blood T cells in healthy people across ages. Study-wide background: Every two T cells gave about one barcoded beta molecule via template switching. Overall study findings and caveats: Age showed a roughly linear inverse relationship with TCR beta diversity per million T cells.

V was clipped by 2 bases and J by 9 bases; unmatched bases: 10. The CDR3 is 13 amino acids. Germline CDR1 is GTSNPN and CDR2 is SVGIG (reference sequence). With a J-beta primer mix and a sample-barcoded 5' primer, a second PCR ran about 7 to 11 cycles. TCRdb reprocessed the 5' RACE reads with MiXCR, giving one entry per CDR3 protein. The table shows about 970,000 distinct CDR3 sequences, with roughly 50% occurring only once. The sequenced material came from blood. The chain has TRBV30 and TRBJ2-7, with 7 nucleotides matching TRBD2. The sequence derives from an older woman in good health. The CDR3 DNA sequence: TGTGCCTGGAGTACCCTAGCGGAAGCGGGGCAGTACTTC. Translating it yields CAWSTLAEAGQYF.